The 20 T cell receptor beta chains listed next were all sequenced from one sample in a study of blood T cell repertoires in COVID-19. TCRdb's table, derived via immunoSEQ multiplex PCR, lists solely in-frame clones and lacks some. Here the sample spans 130,000 or so clones, approximately 80% being singletons. What was sequenced was peripheral blood. These receptors were obtained from a human donor in a cohort sampled during active COVID-19.

The rearrangement links TRBV3-1 (or the pseudogene TRBV3-2) to TRBJ1-6; perhaps TRBD1 as D (5 bases). Germline assignment: CDR1 LGHDT and CDR2 YNNKEL (reference sequence). The CDR3 is 13 amino acids. Trimming stripped 3 bases from V and 14 bases from J, with 14 bases between. CDR3 bases: TGTGCCAGCAGCCAGGGGCAAGCGTCAGCCCTCCACTTT. Protein: CASSQGQASALHF.

The chain combines TRBV10-2 with TRBJ2-7; 10 bases align to TRBD1. Germline V gene lookup returns CDR1 WSHSY and CDR2 SAAADI. CDR3 size: 16 residues. Unmatched junction bases numbered 8, after V lost 2 bases and J lost 4 bases. The CDR3 bases are TGCGCCAGCAGTGAGCCGGGGACAGGGGTTTGGTACGAGCAGTACTTC. Its protein is CASSEPGTGVWYEQYF.

In this sample, this clone turned up once. This sequence joins TRBV7-8 and TRBJ1-3, with 9 bases identical to TRBD1. J was trimmed by 4 bases and V by 6 bases; bases with no gene match: 7. The germline CDR1 and CDR2 sequences are SGHVS and FQNEAQ. This CDR3 has 15 residues. The CDR3 DNA reads TGTGCCAGCAGTGGGACAGGGTTGTCAGGAAACACCATATATTTT. Its protein is CASSGTGLSGNTIYF.

This sequence joins TRBV27 and TRBJ1-5, with TRBD1 matching 12 bases. With V trimmed by 4 bases and J by 8 bases, 9 bases remained unmatched. This CDR3 is built from 16 residues. Germline V lookup: CDR1 MNHEY, CDR2 SMNVEV (reference sequence). CDR3 bases: TGTGCCAGCAGTTCCGGGGGACAGGGGGCCAGTGAGCCCCAGCATTTT. It codes for CASSSGGQGASEPQHF.

The rearrangement uses TRBV6-4 and TRBJ2-1; a possible D gene is TRBD2 (6 bases). The CDR3 contains 15 residues. CDR1 is MRHNA and CDR2 is SNTAGT in the germline V gene. Trimming pared 5 bases from V and 6 bases from J, leaving 17 bases between. The CDR3, as DNA: TGTGCCAGCAGTCAACATGGCGGGGTCGGCAATGAGCAGTTCTTC. The encoded protein is CASSQHGGVGNEQFF.

V is TRBV19 and J is TRBJ2-3, with 9 bases lining up with TRBD2. Germline V gene sequence: CDR1 LNHDA, CDR2 SQIVND (reference sequence). J was trimmed by 5 bases and V by 3 bases; bases with no gene match: 12. The CDR3 covers 17 residues. This CDR3 is CASSIGWASGTKDTQYF. The CDR3 DNA is TGTGCCAGTAGTATCGGGTGGGCTAGCGGGACCAAAGATACGCAGTATTTT. Filled out from reference TRBV19 and TRBJ2-3, the complete variable domain reads DGGITQSPKYLFRKEGQNVTLSCEQNLNHDAMYWYRQDPGQGLRLIYYSQIVNDFQKGDIAEGYSVSREKKESFPLTVTSAQKNPTAFYLCASSIGWASGTKDTQYFGPGTRLTVL.

This chain connects TRBV5-8 to TRBJ2-1, with 13 nucleotides matching TRBD2. CDR3 length equals 20 residues. V dropped 4 bases and J dropped 0; count of bases not matched to a gene: 13. Per the germline V gene, CDR1 is SGHTS and CDR2 is YDEGEE. The CDR3 DNA reads TGTGCCAGCAGCCCCCCTGTCGGACTAGCGGGGGCAGGCTCCTACAATGAGCAGTTCTTC. The encoded protein is CASSPPVGLAGAGSYNEQFF.

The rearrangement uses TRBV28 and TRBJ1-2; 11 bases agree with TRBD1. The CDR3 covers 14 residues. Trimming at V came to 10 bases and at J to 8 bases, leaving 12 bases not matched to a gene. The germline V gene has CDR1 MDHEN and CDR2 SYDVKM. The CDR3 sequence is CAINTGTGGRGYTF. DNA of the CDR3: TGTGCCATTAATACCGGGACAGGGGGTCGAGGCTACACCTTC.

V gene TRBV3-1 (or the pseudogene TRBV3-2) combines with J gene TRBJ1-4; 7 bases fit TRBD1. This CDR3 spans 14 amino acids. Germline-derived CDR1 and CDR2 are LGHDT and YNNKEL (reference sequence). With 4 bases clipped from V and 7 bases from J, the junction kept 6 bases outside the gene matches. DNA for the CDR3: TGTGCCAGCAGCCCGACAGGGAGCGGTGAAAAACTGTTTTTT. Translated: CASSPTGSGEKLFF.

The J gene is TRBJ2-1, the V gene TRBV5-5; 10 nucleotides line up with TRBD2. Unmatched junction bases numbered 4, after V lost 3 bases and J lost 7 bases. Germline V gene sequence: CDR1 SGHKS, CDR2 YYEKEE (reference sequence). The CDR3 has 14 residues. The CDR3 DNA sequence: TGTGCCAGCAGCTCGCCGACTAGCGGGAATGAGCAGTTCTTC. Protein product: CASSSPTSGNEQFF.

This chain links TRBV7-2 with TRBJ2-3, with 11 bases that match TRBD2. V was clipped by 4 bases and J by 4 bases; unmatched bases: 4. The CDR3 is 15 residues long. Germline V gene lookup returns CDR1 SGHTA and CDR2 FQGNSA. Here the CDR3 reads CASSSLAGGPDTQYF. The CDR3 nucleotides read TGTGCCAGCAGCTCCTTAGCGGGAGGGCCAGATACGCAGTATTTT.

This clone was recorded a few times. The chain has TRBV21-1 and TRBJ1-1; the table's D call, TRBD1, has no DNA check behind it. TRBV21-1 is tagged as a pseudogene. This CDR3 is built from 14 residues. CDR3 loop: CASSVYRAPTEAFF. For the CDR3, the DNA is TGTGCCAGCAGCGTATACAGGGCACCCACTGAAGCTTTCTTT.

The DNA for the CDR3 is TGTGCCAGCAGTCGGACTAGCGGGAGGACAGATACGCAGTATTTT. Its translation is CASSRTSGRTDTQYF. V is TRBV6-5 and J is TRBJ2-3; TRBD2 aligns across 14 bases. Germline V lookup: CDR1 MNHEY, CDR2 SVGAGI. Unmatched junction bases numbered 1, after V lost 5 bases and J lost 3 bases. There are 15 residues in the CDR3.

This clone has a single count. This rearrangement joins TRBV28 to TRBJ2-7; D not certain. The germline gives CDR1 MDHEN, CDR2 SYDVKM. The CDR3 has 14 residues. Trimming pared 7 bases from V and 2 bases from J, leaving 15 bases between. The DNA for the CDR3 is TGTGCCAGCACCGGAACTACCACCCCCTACGAGCAGTACTTC. This gives the protein CASTGTTTPYEQYF.

The V and J genes are TRBV3-1 (or the pseudogene TRBV3-2) and TRBJ2-7, with no clear D. This CDR3 spans 16 amino acids. Trimming took off 4 bases at V and 0 bases at J, with 16 bases between the two ends. CDR1 and CDR2 (germline): LGHDT, YNNKEL (reference sequence). The CDR3 loop reads CASSPLGSESSYEQYF. CDR3 DNA sequence: TGTGCCAGCAGCCCTCTAGGTTCGGAGAGCTCCTACGAGCAGTACTTC.

V gene TRBV6-2 or TRBV6-3 combines with J gene TRBJ2-1; TRBD2 agrees at 7 bases. Germline assignment: CDR1 MNHEY and CDR2 SVGEGT. The CDR3 covers 16 residues. The V and J ends lost 8 bases and 6 bases, in that order; junction bases with no gene match: 16. Here the CDR3 DNA reads TGTGCCAGCGGCCCCCTGGGGAGGGGTGGACCCAATGAGCAGTTCTTC. Its protein is CASGPLGRGGPNEQFF.

The rearrangement links TRBV5-1 to TRBJ2-7; 9 bases match TRBD2. The germline V gene has CDR1 SGHRS and CDR2 YFSETQ. This CDR3 contains 17 residues. V gave up 0 bases and J gave up 2 bases; unmatched junction bases: 9. The CDR3 is CASSLAASGRSPYEQYF. CDR3 DNA sequence: TGCGCCAGCAGCTTGGCCGCCAGCGGGAGGTCTCCCTACGAGCAGTACTTC.

In this sample, this clone turned up a few times. V is TRBV6-5 and J is TRBJ1-1; 10 nucleotides line up with TRBD1. Germline V gene sequence: CDR1 MNHEY, CDR2 SVGAGI. The junction had 7 bases not matched to a gene; V was cut back by 5 bases and J by 4 bases. The CDR3 contains 15 residues. CDR3 nucleotides: TGTGCCAGCAGTCACCGACAGGGGGCTAGCACTGAAGCTTTCTTT. Its protein product is CASSHRQGASTEAFF.

This clone was counted between two and nine times. The V gene is TRBV9, the J gene TRBJ1-3; 10 bases fit TRBD1. The CDR3 sequence is 16 residues long. The V gene end was trimmed by 4 bases and the J gene end by 2 bases; junction bases not matched to a gene: 6. CDR1 and CDR2 (germline): SGDLS, YYNGEE. In DNA, the CDR3 is TGTGCCAGCAGCTCAGCGACAGGGGGCACTGGAAACACCATATATTTT. Translated, it gives CASSSATGGTGNTIYF.

The J gene is TRBJ1-1, the V gene TRBV9; D call uncertain. The V end lost 0 bases, the J end lost 6 bases, and 6 bases lay between the germline ends. CDR1 and CDR2 (germline): SGDLS, YYNGEE. This CDR3 is built from 12 residues. The chain's CDR3 is CASSVGAAEAFF. CDR3 coding DNA: TGTGCCAGCAGCGTAGGGGCCGCTGAAGCTTTCTTT.